The clone carrying this T cell receptor beta chain has a single count. The CDR3 extends over 17 amino acids. From germline, CDR1 is KGHSH and CDR2 LQKENI. J gave up 1 base and V 0 bases, and 5 bases lay outside the gene matches. The data were produced by immunoSEQ multiplex PCR, yet TCRdb's version contains in-frame clones alone and is incomplete. This table has fewer than 65,000 clones, 75% to 95% appearing once. The data stem from a study of T cell changes during pregnancy in multiple sclerosis. The V and J genes are TRBV18 and TRBJ2-3, with 9 bases fitting TRBD2. The sequence was collected from a female donor in good health, enrolled as a control in a pregnancy study. The sample in question was peripheral blood, obtained after pregnancy. In DNA, the CDR3 is TGTGCCAGCTCACCACCCACTAGCGGGTTCCGCACAGATACGCAGTATTTT. As protein: CASSPPTSGFRTDTQYF.